This TCR beta chain was obtained from a study of identical twins. TCRdb reprocessed the 5' RACE reads with MiXCR, giving one entry per CDR3 protein. The data contain 600,000 to 850,000 distinct CDR3 sequences, 15% to 20% of them seen just once; the ten biggest clones take up roughly 13%. This CDR3 spans 13 amino acids. Germline CDR1 SQVTM, CDR2 ANQGSEA. V dropped 7 bases and J dropped 4; count of bases not matched to a gene: 7. This clonotype occurred a few times. The sample was also linked to a second study, of T cells expressing NK-cell markers. That study reports: Sorting of alpha-beta TCR T cells alone was achieved in several experiments with an anti-gamma-delta TCR antibody. A range of about 1.0-7.5% of CD8+ T cells consisted of dominant NKG2C+ clonotypes in a handful of donors.

Sequenced sample: PBMCs. The sequence came from a woman younger than 30 in good health. The chain has TRBV29-1 and TRBJ1-1; TRBD1 aligns across 9 bases. The DNA for the CDR3 is TGCAGCGCACTACAGGGGGCGGGCACTGAAGCTTTCTTT. Encoded protein: CSALQGAGTEAFF.